These 5 T cell receptor beta chains were sequenced from one sample in a study of T cells after yellow fever vaccination. From the 5' RACE reads, TCRdb called clonotypes with MiXCR, one entry per CDR3 protein. The table has a few hundred thousand distinct CDR3 sequences, less than 20% seen once. The specimen comprised PBMCs, sampled 5 days after the first yellow fever vaccination. The receptors come from a man aged 18 to 35 who received the YFV17D yellow fever vaccine.

The chain has TRBV27 and TRBJ2-1; tentatively, D is TRBD2 (7 bases). Germline-derived CDR1 and CDR2 are MNHEY and SMNVEV (reference sequence). V dropped 10 bases and J dropped 0 bases, with 13 bases sitting between them. The CDR3 totals 14 residues. The CDR3 nucleotides are TGTGCCACCCGCGGGGGCTTCTCCTACAATGAGCAGTTCTTC. It codes for CATRGGFSYNEQFF.

This clonotype was seen at least ten times. The chain has TRBV12-3 or TRBV12-4 and TRBJ2-2, with D perhaps matching TRBD1 (6 bases). The ends were cut back, 4 bases at V and 0 bases at J, with 6 bases in the middle. The CDR3 covers 14 residues. CDR3 region: CASSWTANTGELFF. For the CDR3, the DNA is TGTGCCAGCAGTTGGACAGCGAACACCGGGGAGCTGTTTTTT.

This clonotype occurred a few times. The J gene is TRBJ2-5, the V gene TRBV4-2; D is possibly TRBD1 (6 bases). With 0 bases removed from V and 7 bases from J, the gap between germline ends came to 12 bases. CDR3 length: 14 residues. Per the germline V gene, CDR1 is LGHNA and CDR2 is YNFKEQ. The chain's CDR3 is CASSQDTGWRTQYF. The CDR3 nucleotides are TGTGCCAGCAGCCAAGACACAGGGTGGCGGACCCAGTACTTC.

This clonotype has a count of ten or more. The rearrangement uses TRBV5-1 and TRBJ2-3; D is unclear. The V gene lost 0 bases and the J gene lost 1 base, with 9 bases spanning the gap. Germline CDR1 reads SGHRS; CDR2 reads YFSETQ. The CDR3 sequence is 15 residues long. The CDR3 reads CASSLAEPRTDTQYF. CDR3 coding DNA: TGCGCCAGCAGCTTGGCCGAGCCTCGCACAGATACGCAGTATTTT.

The V gene is TRBV12-3 or TRBV12-4, the J gene TRBJ2-1, with D maybe TRBD2 (5 bases). V was shortened by 6 bases and J by 3 bases, with 15 bases between the two germline ends. The CDR3 contains 15 residues. The CDR3 sequence is CASSSERINYNEQFF. The CDR3 coding sequence is TGTGCCAGCAGCTCGGAGCGGATAAACTACAATGAGCAGTTCTTC.